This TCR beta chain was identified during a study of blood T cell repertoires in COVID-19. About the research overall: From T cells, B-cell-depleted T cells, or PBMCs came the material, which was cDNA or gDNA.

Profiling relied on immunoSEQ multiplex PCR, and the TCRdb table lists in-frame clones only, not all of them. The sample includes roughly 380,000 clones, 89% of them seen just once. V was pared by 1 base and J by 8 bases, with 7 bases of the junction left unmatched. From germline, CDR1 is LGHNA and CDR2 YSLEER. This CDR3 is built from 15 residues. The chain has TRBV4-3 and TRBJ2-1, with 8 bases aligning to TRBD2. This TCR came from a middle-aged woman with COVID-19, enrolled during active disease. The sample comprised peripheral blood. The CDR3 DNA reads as TGCGCCAGCAGCCAAGGCATGCCAGCGGGGGATGAGCAGTTCTTC. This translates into CASSQGMPAGDEQFF.